The clone carrying this T cell receptor beta chain has a count of ten or more. The antigen is undetermined. Quantitative 5'-RACE with molecular barcodes was used to make the TCR beta libraries. MiXCR, applied by TCRdb to the 5' RACE reads, yields one record per CDR3 protein. The sample lists more than 200,000 distinct CDR3 sequences; 20% to 30% were seen once. These data originate in a study of CD8 T cells in ankylosing spondylitis. General study points: A number of the motif variants had already been described in reactive arthritis synovial fluid and blood. Eight highly homologous variants formed a TCR beta motif that appeared characteristic of ankylosing spondylitis blood.

The V and J ends lost 6 bases and 3 bases, in that order; junction bases with no gene match: 0. CDR3 length: 14 residues. CDR1 is MNHNS and CDR2 is SASEGT in the germline V gene. V gene TRBV6-1 combines with J gene TRBJ2-2, with 11 bases fitting TRBD1. This receptor was taken from a male donor with ankylosing spondylitis or in good health (not recorded which). The specimen was blood, either unsorted or a sorted T cell fraction (not recorded which). The DNA for the CDR3 is TGTGCCAGCAGGGGACAGGGGGACACCGGGGAGCTGTTTTTT. Protein sequence: CASRGQGDTGELFF.